This T cell receptor (beta chain) was captured in a study of OX40 agonist ivuxolimab in advanced cancers. Looking at the study overall: Dose-escalation patients' cancers were hepatocellular carcinoma, melanoma, renal cell or head and neck cancer.

The study, taken as a whole, reports: There was clonal expansion of CD4+ and CD8+ blood T cells by week 6 at 0.1 to 3.0 mg/kg.

Method: immunoSEQ multiplex PCR; TCRdb's copy keeps in-frame clones and lacks some. The table records 60,000 to 95,000 clones, about 85% of them present only once. Regarding this clone: What it binds is unknown.

V shed 3 bases, J shed 3 bases, and the junction held 4 bases outside the gene matches. Germline V gene sequence: CDR1 LNHDA, CDR2 SQIVND (reference sequence). This CDR3 is 14 amino acids long. The rearrangement links TRBV19 to TRBJ2-5, with 7 bases fitting TRBD2. This specimen consisted of CD4+ or CD8+ T cells sorted from blood, obtained in a trial of the OX40 agonist ivuxolimab. This sequence originates from an adult with an advanced solid tumor such as melanoma, head and neck, liver or kidney cancer. CDR3 in amino acids: CASSMVAGEETQYF. CDR3 nucleotide sequence: TGTGCCAGTAGTATGGTCGCGGGAGAAGAGACCCAGTACTTC.